This is a list of T cell receptor beta chains from one sample in a study of molecular identifiers for immune sequencing clone quantification. TCRdb analysed the PCR reads with MiXCR anew, one entry per CDR3 protein. The sample carries fewer than 350,000 distinct CDR3 sequences, about 22% recorded once. Specimen: naive CD8+ T cells from blood, with Jurkat cell RNA spiked in. These receptors were collected from a human donor in good health. Some libraries in this study had Jurkat cell RNA spiked in. Each CDR3 is given with its conserved first and last residue. Each record gives: clone size, J gene, D gene, CDR3 length, V gene, CDR3 DNA, CDR3 protein. The D gene is left open where the match is weak. Expanded clones are given a class, and other clones once, few, many or no size at all.

many,TRBJ1-6,-,16,TRBV4-3,TGCGCCAGCAGCCAAGATCGGTACGGTGAAAATTCACCCCTCCACTTT,CASSQDRYGENSPLHF
many,TRBJ2-7,-,13,TRBV27,TGTGCCAGCAGTTTATCGCGGTACTACGAGCAGTACTTC,CASSLSRYYEQYF
many,TRBJ1-4,TRBD1,16,TRBV20-1,TGCAGTGCTAGAGATCGACAGGGGTCACAGAATGAAAAACTGTTTTTT,CSARDRQGSQNEKLFF
-,TRBJ2-1,-,16,TRBV4-3,TGCGCCAGCAGCCCGAAGGTAGCTCTGCCCTACACTGCGCAGTTCTTC,CASSPKVALPYTAQFF
once,TRBJ1-2,TRBD1,15,TRBV27,TGTGCCAGCAGTCAATCCCCCAGGGGGCCTGGGGGCTACACCTTC,CASSQSPRGPGGYTF
-,TRBJ1-4,-,15,TRBV5-4,TGTGCCAGCAGCTACCAGGGATTGACTAATGAAAAACTGTTTTTT,CASSYQGLTNEKLFF
-,TRBJ2-7,-,15,TRBV4-3,TGCGCCAGCGGCCAGAGTTCGAGCAGGGTGTACGAGCAGTACTTC,CASGQSSSRVYEQYF
few,TRBJ2-2,TRBD1,16,TRBV4-3,TGCGCCAGCCAGGACAGGGGCCTTCTCCGCACCGGGGAGCCGTTTTTT,CASQDRGLLRTGEPFF
-,TRBJ2-1,-,10,TRBV27,TGTGCCAGAATGGAGGATGAGCAGTTCTTC,CARMEDEQFF
few,TRBJ2-7,-,14,TRBV27,TGTGCCAGCAGTTCCGGTGCATCCCCATACGAGCAGTACTTC,CASSSGASPYEQYF
-,TRBJ2-3,-,13,TRBV27,TGTGCCAGCAGTTGGTCTAGCACAGATACGCAGTATTTT,CASSWSSTDTQYF
-,TRBJ2-1,-,13,TRBV24-1,TGTGCCACCAGTGATTGGGGTTACAATGAGCAGTTCTTC,CATSDWGYNEQFF
few,TRBJ2-7,-,15,TRBV20-1,TGCAGTGCTAGAGAAGAAGGGAGCGGCCCATACGAGCAGTACTTC,CSAREEGSGPYEQYF
many,TRBJ1-1,-,15,TRBV7-9,TGTGCCAGCAGCTTAGTACCTGTGGCGGGCACTGAAGCTTTCTTT,CASSLVPVAGTEAFF
-,TRBJ2-7,TRBD2,15,TRBV3-1,TGTGCCAGCAGCCAGCTAGTAGCGGGGAGCTACGAGCAGTACTTC,CASSQLVAGSYEQYF
few,TRBJ2-1,-,13,TRBV4-2,TGTGCCAGCAGCCAAGGTTGGGGGAATGAGCAGTTCTTC,CASSQGWGNEQFF
-,TRBJ2-7,-,13,TRBV6-5,TGTGCCAGCAGTACTAGCAGAACCTACGAGCAGTACTTC,CASSTSRTYEQYF
few,TRBJ2-7,-,13,TRBV19,TGTGCCAGTAGTCCCTATCAGAACTACGAGCAGTACTTC,CASSPYQNYEQYF
-,TRBJ2-1,TRBD2,15,TRBV4-2,TGTGCCAGCAGCCAACTAGCGGGAGTGGGCAATGAGCAGTTCTTC,CASSQLAGVGNEQFF